One sample yielded the 31 T cell receptor beta chains listed below, sequenced in a study of blood T cell repertoires in COVID-19. Data came from immunoSEQ multiplex PCR; TCRdb stores just in-frame clones and leaves some out. The table includes approximately 180,000 clones, around 80% detected once. The sample comprised PBMCs or T cells enriched from blood (not recorded which). All receptors derive from a woman aged 45-59 years who had recovered from COVID-19.

The chain is built from TRBV6-5 and TRBJ1-2; 9 bases are a match to TRBD1. V lost 6 bases to trimming and J lost 2 bases; unmatched junction nucleotides: 7. CDR1 MNHEY and CDR2 SVGAGI come from the germline V gene. This CDR3 is 15 amino acids long. CDR3 protein: CASRDWTGDNYGYTF. The CDR3 DNA is TGTGCCAGCAGAGATTGGACAGGGGACAACTATGGCTACACCTTC.

The chain is built from TRBV27 and TRBJ2-7; 10 nucleotides align to TRBD1. Germline lookup yields CDR1 MNHEY and CDR2 SMNVEV (reference sequence). The CDR3 is 16 amino acids. J gave up 5 bases and V 4 bases, and 11 bases lay outside the gene matches. The CDR3 DNA is TGTGCCAGCAGTTCCTTCCGGGACAGGGGTTCCAACGAGCAGTACTTC. Protein product: CASSSFRDRGSNEQYF.

The chain employs TRBV7-9 and TRBJ1-2; D is possibly TRBD1 (5 bases). Germline lookup yields CDR1 SEHNR and CDR2 FQNEAQ (reference sequence). This CDR3 is 15 amino acids long. V lost 5 bases, J lost 5 bases, and 18 bases lay in between. In DNA form, the CDR3 reads TGTGCCAGCAGCCGTCTCGTGGCAGGGAATTATGGCTACACCTTC. It codes for CASSRLVAGNYGYTF.

For this clone: The same CDR3 can be traced to other DNA sequences in this sample. V and J are TRBV6-5 and TRBJ2-3, with 7 bases fitting TRBD2. In germline, CDR1 is MNHEY, CDR2 SVGAGI. This CDR3 has 14 amino acids. Unmatched junction bases numbered 3, after V lost 0 bases and J lost 6 bases. The CDR3 sequence is CASSYSGGADTQYF. The DNA of the CDR3 is TGTGCCAGCAGTTACTCGGGAGGGGCCGATACGCAGTATTTT.

The J gene is TRBJ1-1, the V gene TRBV19, with D possibly matching TRBD1 (6 bases). This CDR3 is built from 12 residues. Germline V gives CDR1 LNHDA, CDR2 SQIVND (reference sequence). V lost 5 bases and J lost 7, with 11 bases in between. The CDR3 region is CASSLQGFEAFF. The CDR3 bases are TGTGCCAGTAGTCTTCAGGGGTTTGAAGCTTTCTTT.

At least ten counts were recorded for this clone. The V gene is TRBV9, the J gene TRBJ2-1, with D possibly being TRBD2 (5 bases). The CDR3 loop spans 13 amino acids. Germline values: CDR1 SGDLS, CDR2 YYNGEE. V dropped 6 bases and J dropped 4 bases, with 11 bases sitting between them. DNA for the CDR3: TGTGCCAGCACCGGTAGCGTGTACAATGAGCAGTTCTTC. Protein sequence: CASTGSVYNEQFF.

V is TRBV7-9 and J is TRBJ1-2; D is ambiguous. CDR3 length: 11 amino acids. Per germline, CDR1 SEHNR and CDR2 FQNEAQ (reference sequence). V lost 5 bases, J lost 2 bases, and 3 bases lay in between. CDR3 sequence reads: CASSENYGYTF. The CDR3 nucleotides read TGTGCCAGCAGCGAGAACTATGGCTACACCTTC.

This clone was found a few times. J is TRBJ2-7 and V is TRBV27; tentatively, D is TRBD1 (5 bases). The CDR3 runs 14 residues. Trimming left V 3 bases short and J 0 bases short, with 9 bases between. The germline gives CDR1 MNHEY, CDR2 SMNVEV (reference sequence). CDR3 coding DNA: TGTGCCAGCAGTTTGACAGTACTCTCCTACGAGCAGTACTTC. As protein: CASSLTVLSYEQYF.

This clone was counted only a few times. The V call is TRBV11-2, the J call TRBJ1-2, with 8 bases lining up with TRBD1. Germline CDR1 reads SGHAT; CDR2 reads FQNNGV. Unmatched junction bases numbered 10, after V lost 4 bases and J lost 6 bases. The CDR3 length is 15 residues. Here the CDR3 reads CASSSLTGVGDGYTF. The CDR3 coding sequence is TGTGCCAGCAGCTCACTGACAGGGGTGGGAGATGGCTACACCTTC.

The genes are TRBV9 and TRBJ1-2, with D uncertain. The CDR3 covers 16 residues. The germline V gene encodes CDR1 SGDLS and CDR2 YYNGEE. Deletions cut 4 bases from V and 0 bases from J, with 16 bases between. The CDR3 protein is CASSLAKAGANYGYTF. The CDR3 DNA sequence: TGTGCCAGCAGCCTTGCTAAGGCAGGCGCTAACTATGGCTACACCTTC.

V usage is TRBV5-1 and J usage is TRBJ1-6; 8 nucleotides match TRBD1. The CDR3 has 16 amino acids. CDR1 and CDR2 from the germline V gene are SGHRS and YFSETQ. J was trimmed by 9 bases and V by 0 bases; bases with no gene match: 8. CDR3 DNA sequence: TGCGCCAGCAGCTTGGCCAACAGGGGGAATGGTTCACCCCTCCACTTT. It translates to CASSLANRGNGSPLHF.

This clone was detected only a few times. The J gene is TRBJ2-7, the V gene TRBV19, with D hard to call. Germline V gene sequence: CDR1 LNHDA, CDR2 SQIVND (reference sequence). Trimming cost V 3 bases and J 2 bases, with 14 bases left between them. CDR3 length: 15 amino acids. CDR3 nucleotide sequence: TGTGCCAGTAGTATGTCTGAATACAACGCCTACGAGCAGTACTTC. It is translated as CASSMSEYNAYEQYF.

The chain has TRBV24-1 and TRBJ1-2; TRBD1 matches at 10 bases. Trimming cost V 8 bases and J 6 bases; bases outside gene matches: 23. The CDR3 runs to 19 residues. CDR1 and CDR2 from the germline V gene are KGHDR and SFDVKD. The CDR3 here is CATNEFGGTPGQGWNGYTF. DNA of the CDR3: TGTGCCACCAATGAGTTTGGGGGGACCCCGGGACAGGGGTGGAATGGCTACACCTTC.

The V gene is TRBV6-2 or TRBV6-3, the J gene TRBJ2-4; maybe TRBD2 (5 bases). Germline lookup yields CDR1 MNHEY and CDR2 SVGEGT. This CDR3 contains 15 residues. Trimming pared 5 bases from V and 5 bases from J, leaving 16 bases between. The CDR3 DNA follows: TGTGCCAGCAGTCCATCCACTAGGTCGCAAAACATTCAGTACTTC. Its protein product is CASSPSTRSQNIQYF.

The CDR3 sequence is CASRTLTGLPLHF. In nucleotides, the CDR3 is TGTGCCAGCAGGACACTCACAGGGTTACCCCTCCACTTT. The chain employs TRBV6-5 and TRBJ1-6; weak D call: TRBD1 (6 bases). The CDR3 sequence is 13 residues long. Trimming left V 6 bases short and J 12 bases short, with 15 bases between. In germline, CDR1 is MNHEY, CDR2 SVGAGI.

V gene TRBV5-5 combines with J gene TRBJ1-4, with a possible D match to TRBD1 (5 bases). CDR3 size: 13 residues. Trimming cost V 5 bases and J 7 bases, with 12 bases left between them. The V gene's germline CDR1 is SGHKS and CDR2 YYEKEE (reference sequence). CDR3 nucleotide sequence: TGTGCCAGCAGTAATCTTCAGGGTGAAAAACTGTTTTTT. Residues: CASSNLQGEKLFF.

The genes are TRBV29-1 and TRBJ1-1, with 7 bases fitting TRBD1. CDR1 is SQVTM, CDR2 ANQGSEA, per germline. The length of the CDR3 is 13 residues. J gave up 4 bases and V 8 bases, and 10 bases lay outside the gene matches. The CDR3 is CSINRGKATEAFF. In nucleotides, the CDR3 is TGCAGCATCAACAGGGGAAAGGCCACTGAAGCTTTCTTT. Drawing the rest from reference TRBV29-1 and TRBJ1-1, the complete variable domain is SAVISQKPSRDICQRGTSLTIQCQVDSQVTMMFWYRQQPGQSLTLIATANQGSEATYESGFVIDKFPISRPNLTFSTLTVSNMSPEDSSIYLCSINRGKATEAFFGQGTRLTVV.

The V gene is TRBV7-2, the J gene TRBJ2-3, with TRBD1 as a possible D gene (6 bases). Between the trimmed V and J ends, which lost 1 base and 2 bases, there was a span of 10 bases. Germline-derived CDR1 and CDR2 are SGHTA and FQGNSA. This CDR3 is built from 15 residues. The DNA for the CDR3 is TGTGCCAGCAGCTTAGACCGGGACATCACAGATACGCAGTATTTT. Protein product: CASSLDRDITDTQYF.

CDR3 bases: TGTGCCAGCAGCTTATCGGATCCTAGGGGTTTCTATGGCTACACCTTC. Translation: CASSLSDPRGFYGYTF. This chain links TRBV7-8 with TRBJ1-2; possibly TRBD1 for D (5 bases). The CDR3 runs 16 residues. From germline, CDR1 is SGHVS and CDR2 FQNEAQ. Trimming cost V 2 bases and J 4 bases, with 17 bases left between them.

This chain links TRBV11-2 with TRBJ1-2; no clear D gene. Trimming took 5 bases from V and 6 from J, leaving 19 bases between them. Per the germline V gene, CDR1 is SGHAT and CDR2 is FQNNGV. The CDR3 loop spans 15 amino acids. The CDR3 DNA reads as TGTGCCAGCAGCCCTATGTGGAGGGATACAAATGGCTACACCTTC. Amino acids: CASSPMWRDTNGYTF. The full variable domain, its missing parts supplied by reference TRBV11-2 and TRBJ1-2, is EAGVAQSPRYKIIEKRQSVAFWCNPISGHATLYWYQQILGQGPKLLIQFQNNGVVDDSQLPKDRFSAERLKGVDSTLKIQPAKLEDSAVYLCASSPMWRDTNGYTFGSGTRLTVV.

The V and J genes are TRBV5-1 and TRBJ1-4; TRBD1 agrees at 7 bases. The germline V gene has CDR1 SGHRS and CDR2 YFSETQ. V shed 2 bases and J 5 bases; nucleotides not matched to a gene: 9. CDR3 length: 16 residues. CDR3 amino acids: CASSLRGTAPNEKLFF. The CDR3 DNA reads as TGCGCCAGCAGCTTACGAGGGACAGCACCAAATGAAAAACTGTTTTTT.

This clone rates as medium-sized. The chain links TRBV6-2 or TRBV6-3 to TRBJ2-5, with 10 bases matching TRBD2. V gave up 2 bases and J gave up 3 bases; unmatched junction bases: 3. The germline gives CDR1 MNHEY, CDR2 SVGEGT. The CDR3 sequence is 15 residues long. The CDR3 sequence: CASSYVTSGEETQYF. The DNA of the CDR3 is TGTGCCAGCAGTTACGTTACTAGCGGGGAAGAGACCCAGTACTTC.

The chain couples TRBV19 to TRBJ2-7; weak D call: TRBD1 (5 bases). The CDR3 contains 14 residues. Trimming removed 6 bases at V and 0 bases at J, with 12 bases between. Looked up from germline, CDR1 is LNHDA and CDR2 is SQIVND (reference sequence). CDR3 DNA sequence: TGTGCCAGTAGGCAAGACAGACTCTCCTACGAGCAGTACTTC. It is translated as CASRQDRLSYEQYF.

The V gene is TRBV7-2, the J gene TRBJ2-7, with a possible D match to TRBD1 (6 bases). Germline CDR1 and CDR2: SGHTA and FQGNSA. The CDR3 is made up of 15 amino acids. With 1 base removed from V and 1 base from J, the gap between germline ends came to 11 bases. The CDR3 DNA is TGTGCCAGCAGCTTAGGCACAGGGACATCCTACGAGCAGTACTTC. Amino acids: CASSLGTGTSYEQYF.

The chain uses TRBV19 and TRBJ2-7; tentatively, D is TRBD1 (5 bases). Germline lookup yields CDR1 LNHDA and CDR2 SQIVND (reference sequence). V dropped 3 bases and J dropped 4 bases, with 16 bases sitting between them. The CDR3 length is 15 residues. The CDR3 DNA sequence: TGTGCCAGTAGTATCTCTCCCCAGGGTTCTTACGAGCAGTACTTC. Translation: CASSISPQGSYEQYF.

The rearrangement uses TRBV4-3 and TRBJ2-1, with D maybe TRBD2 (8 bases). The germline gives CDR1 LGHNA, CDR2 YSLEER. The CDR3 covers 19 residues. V lost 2 bases, J lost 1 base, and 21 bases lay in between. The CDR3 nucleotides are TGCGCCAGCAGCCAAAAGGGGGCGGGAGGAGGGAAATCCTACAATGAGCAGTTCTTC. Translation gives CASSQKGAGGGKSYNEQFF.

The chain couples TRBV7-2 to TRBJ2-6; 9 nucleotides line up with TRBD2. J lost 4 bases, V lost 1 base, and 8 bases had no gene match. The CDR3 is 18 amino acids. Germline CDR1 and CDR2: SGHTA and FQGNSA. CDR3 nucleotide sequence: TGTGCCAGCAGCTTAGGACTGAGCGGGAGGCTGGGGGCCAACGTCCTGACTTTC. It encodes CASSLGLSGRLGANVLTF.

This clone is deemed medium-sized. This sequence joins TRBV27 and TRBJ2-2; D gene ambiguous. From germline, CDR1 is MNHEY and CDR2 SMNVEV (reference sequence). This CDR3 is built from 12 residues. V shed 8 bases and J shed 2 bases, with 6 bases lying between them. CDR3 DNA sequence: TGTGCCAGCGGGCGCAACACCGGGGAGCTGTTTTTT. Its protein product is CASGRNTGELFF.

The chain couples TRBV27 to TRBJ2-5, with 7 bases matching TRBD1. Losses at the gene ends were 5 bases for V and 5 bases for J; bases not matched to a gene: 14. Germline assignment: CDR1 MNHEY and CDR2 SMNVEV (reference sequence). The CDR3 has 16 residues. The CDR3: CASSTNGDRVWETQYF. The CDR3, as DNA: TGTGCCAGCAGTACGAACGGAGACAGGGTATGGGAGACCCAGTACTTC.

This sequence joins TRBV27 and TRBJ1-4, with D perhaps TRBD1 (5 bases). Germline CDR1 and CDR2: MNHEY and SMNVEV (reference sequence). Trimming left V 6 bases short and J 4 bases short, with 18 bases between. The CDR3 is made up of 16 amino acids. CDR3: CASSPRVGVLNEKLFF. CDR3 coding DNA: TGTGCCAGCAGCCCTCGGGTAGGGGTCCTTAATGAAAAACTGTTTTTT.

This sequence joins TRBV9 and TRBJ2-3; no clear D. Germline values: CDR1 SGDLS, CDR2 YYNGEE. CDR3 length: 16 residues. V was trimmed by 3 bases and J by 0 bases, leaving 14 bases between them. The CDR3 coding sequence is TGTGCCAGCAGCGGCTTAGTTGGCGGAAGCACAGATACGCAGTATTTT. This translates into CASSGLVGGSTDTQYF.